This TCR beta chain was recorded in a study of T cells in women clearing cervical HPV infection. Study-level information: Donors had HPV16-related CIN3 or worse; 2 had invasive cancer. Control women cleared a single incident HPV16 infection within 12 months. Cases' blood sampling followed lesion detection by median approximately 150 days (90 to 200). The study's findings and limits: CIN3+ cases had significantly higher TCR richness than controls; evenness did not differ.

In the case of this clone: The antigen remains unidentified. The missing CDR3 end, 3 residues past where the read stops, is filled in from the germline J gene.

Some clones are missing from TCRdb's copy, which holds only in-frame ones; the method was immunoSEQ multiplex PCR. The specimen's table records over 45,000 clones. Germline lookup yields CDR1 SGHRS and CDR2 YFSETQ. V was clipped by 0 bases and J by 4 bases, with 11 bases between them. The CDR3 has 16 residues. The chain is built from TRBV5-1 and TRBJ2-6, with a weak D call TRBD2 (5 bases). The TCR originated in a woman aged 18-70 years with a cervical HPV16 infection that either progressed to CIN3+ or cleared (not recorded which). Sequenced: blood buffy coat. The chain's CDR3 is CASSLASGNGANVLTF. The DNA read from the CDR3 is TGCGCCAGCAGCTTGGCCTCGGGGAACGGGGCCAACGTC.